This T cell receptor beta chain was sequenced for a study of response to subunit inactivated influenza vaccine. The V gene's germline CDR1 is LGHDT and CDR2 YNNKEL (reference sequence). The length of the CDR3 is 13 residues. V dropped 4 bases and J dropped 7; count of bases not matched to a gene: 5. This clonotype was detected only a few times. From the RT-PCR reads, TCRdb called clonotypes with MiXCR, one entry per CDR3 protein. The table lists around 180,000 distinct CDR3 sequences, about a tenth of them singletons, with roughly a tenth in the top ten. The sequenced sample was non-naive T cells sorted from PBMCs, obtained on the day of vaccination. This chain connects TRBV3-1 to TRBJ2-7, with 9 bases fitting TRBD1. The clonotype originates from a man in his fifties who received an inactivated influenza vaccine. The CDR3 protein is CASSPDRGGEQYF. CDR3 bases: TGTGCCAGCAGCCCCGACAGGGGGGGGGAGCAGTACTTC.